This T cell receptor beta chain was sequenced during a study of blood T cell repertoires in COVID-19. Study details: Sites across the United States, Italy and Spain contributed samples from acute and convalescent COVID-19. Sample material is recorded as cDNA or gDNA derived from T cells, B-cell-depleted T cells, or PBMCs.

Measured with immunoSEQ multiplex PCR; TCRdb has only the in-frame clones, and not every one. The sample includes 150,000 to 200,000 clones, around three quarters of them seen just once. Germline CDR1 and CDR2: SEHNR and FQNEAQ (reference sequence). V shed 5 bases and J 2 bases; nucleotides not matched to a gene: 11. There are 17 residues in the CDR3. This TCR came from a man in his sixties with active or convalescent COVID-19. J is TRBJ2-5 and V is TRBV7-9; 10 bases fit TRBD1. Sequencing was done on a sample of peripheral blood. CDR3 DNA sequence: TGTGCCAGCAGCCGTAGCCGGGACAGGGGTCGGCAAGAGACCCAGTACTTC. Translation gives CASSRSRDRGRQETQYF.